This record covers a single T cell receptor beta chain. Its antigen is still unknown. The run of the v3.0 immunoSEQ assay was at survey level. Sequencing efforts were directed toward roughly 40,000-55,000 T-cell genomes per sample. The assay was immunoSEQ multiplex PCR, and TCRdb's table has in-frame clones only and misses some. This table holds fewer than 30,000 clones, approximately 88% found once. This sample is part of a study of long-term antiretroviral therapy in people with HIV. The study, taken as a whole, reports: Compared with controls, HIV repertoires showed narrower CDR3 length ranges.

Germline V gene sequence: CDR1 SGHRS, CDR2 YFSETQ. The V segment lost 2 bases and the J segment 5 bases; nucleotides outside the gene matches: 4. The CDR3 contains 15 residues. The sample in question was unsorted PBMCs, obtained 1.8 years before starting antiretroviral therapy. The TCR comes from a middle-aged man with HIV. V and J are TRBV5-1 and TRBJ2-1, with 10 nucleotides matching TRBD2. The CDR3 loop is CASSFSGGPNNEQFF. The CDR3 DNA reads as TGCGCCAGCAGCTTTAGCGGGGGGCCCAACAATGAGCAGTTCTTC.